This TCR beta chain was found in a study of T cells in Graves' hyperthyroidism and ophthalmopathy. The CDR3 length is 16 residues. Germline V gives CDR1 LGHDT, CDR2 YNNKEL (reference sequence). Amplified TCR beta CDR3 regions came from RNA transcripts. TCR CDR3 underwent first-round RT-PCR with the HTBI primer set. TCRdb passed the multiplex PCR reads through MiXCR, listing each CDR3 protein once. Altogether roughly 520,000 distinct CDR3 sequences are present, less than 25% being singletons, with the ten largest covering over 9%. In regard to this clonotype: Relative to the germline gene, one junction end is altered; a read error may explain this.

The rearrangement uses TRBV3-1 and TRBJ1-1, with D perhaps matching TRBD1 (6 bases). The specimen sequenced was blood. The clonotype was recovered from a woman aged 25-40 years with Graves' ophthalmopathy. The chain's CDR3 is CASGHTTGTQNTEAFF. The CDR3 coding sequence is TGTGCCAGCGGCCATACAACCGGGACACAGAACACTGAAGCTTTCTTT.